The clone carrying this T cell receptor beta chain has only a few counts. They isolated at least 7 million PBMCs from each sample. RNA extraction gave at least 6 micrograms of total RNA per sample. The sample originates from a study of blood T cells in healthy people across ages. V lost 5 bases and J 3 bases, leaving 11 bases between the germline ends. The CDR3 extends over 13 amino acids. CDR1 is SGHVS and CDR2 is FNYEAQ in the germline V gene. A second about 6 to 12 cycle PCR used barcoded and J-beta primers. Every cDNA molecule bore a tag from a template-switch adaptor containing 12 random nucleotides. TCRdb analysed the 5' RACE reads with MiXCR anew, one entry per CDR3 protein. The data hold 1.5 million to 2 million distinct CDR3 sequences, with roughly 50% observed a single time.

The sequenced sample consisted of blood. The chain has TRBV7-6 and TRBJ2-7, with a weak D call TRBD2 (5 bases). This TCR came from a woman aged 40 to 50 in good health. In DNA, the CDR3 is TGTGCCAGCAGCGCCCTGGGAGTCTACGAGCAGTACTTC. Amino acids: CASSALGVYEQYF. Supplemented by reference TRBV7-6 and TRBJ2-7, the full variable domain reads GAGVSQSPRYKVTKRGQDVALRCDPISGHVSLYWYRQALGQGPEFLTYFNYEAQQDKSGLPNDRFSAERPEGSISTLTIQRTEQRDSAMYRCASSALGVYEQYFGPGTRLTVT.